The 19 T cell receptor beta chains presented below share a single source sample, sequenced in a study of shared clonotypes between healthy human individuals. Clones were read by immunoSEQ multiplex PCR, and TCRdb kept only the in-frame ones, dropping some. The sample includes about 1 million clones, roughly 70% seen only once; the top ten take roughly 1.5%. What was sequenced was memory CD4+ T cells sorted from blood. This sample's subset: CD45RA-negative fraction. Receptor source: a man aged 18 to 35 in good health.

This clone was seen once. V usage is TRBV28 and J usage is TRBJ2-1; possibly TRBD2 for D (5 bases). Germline CDR1 is MDHEN and CDR2 is SYDVKM. The CDR3 has 11 amino acids. Trimming removed 4 bases from V and 12 bases from J, with 10 bases in between. CDR3 residues: CASSYIGGQFF. As DNA, the CDR3 is TGTGCCAGCAGTTATATCGGAGGGCAGTTCTTC.

Written as DNA, the CDR3 is TGTGCCAGCAGCTTGTCGGGAGACCTTTGGGAAAAACTGTTTTTT. Its protein is CASSLSGDLWEKLFF. The chain is built from TRBV5-5 and TRBJ1-4; the D is unclear. CDR1 is SGHKS and CDR2 is YYEKEE in the germline V gene (reference sequence). Trimming pared 1 base from V and 8 bases from J, leaving 15 bases between. The CDR3 spans 15 residues.

This clone has a single count. This sequence joins TRBV29-1 and TRBJ1-1, with 7 nucleotides matching TRBD1. CDR3 length: 10 amino acids. The trim removed 6 bases at V and 7 bases at J, leaving 2 bases unmatched. Looked up from germline, CDR1 is SQVTM and CDR2 is ANQGSEA. As DNA, the CDR3 is TGCAGCGTAGGGACAGTTGAAGCTTTCTTT. This encodes CSVGTVEAFF.

This clone was counted between two and nine times. For the CDR3, the DNA is TGCAGCGTTGAAGGCGCCGTAGGGAGCACAGATACGCAGTATTTT. It specifies CSVEGAVGSTDTQYF. J is TRBJ2-3 and V is TRBV29-1; D unresolved. V lost 1 base and J 0 bases, leaving 11 bases between the germline ends. Germline-derived CDR1 and CDR2 are SQVTM and ANQGSEA. This CDR3 is built from 15 residues.

The V gene is TRBV7-3, the J gene TRBJ2-1; tentative D call: TRBD1 (5 bases). V was shortened by 2 bases and J by 2 bases, with 10 bases between the two germline ends. Germline CDR1 SGHTA, CDR2 FQGTGA. This CDR3 is 15 amino acids long. The CDR3, as DNA: TGTGCCAGCAGCTTACAGGGATCCCCCTACAATGAGCAGTTCTTC. Translated, it gives CASSLQGSPYNEQFF.

This rearrangement joins TRBV5-1 to TRBJ2-1; D is possibly TRBD2 (5 bases). Germline CDR1 reads SGHRS; CDR2 reads YFSETQ. The V end was cut by 2 bases, the J end by 0 bases, with 9 bases between. The CDR3 loop spans 15 amino acids. CDR3 bases: TGCGCCAGCAGCTTTGACGGGGACTCCTACAATGAGCAGTTCTTC. Protein: CASSFDGDSYNEQFF.

The V and J genes are TRBV5-6 and TRBJ2-7, with 14 bases identical to TRBD2. V was pared by 4 bases and J by 7 bases, with 7 bases of the junction left unmatched. This CDR3 region has 15 residues. CDR1 and CDR2 from the germline V gene are SGHDT and YYEEEE. The DNA for the CDR3 is TGTGCCAGCAGCGGACTAGCGGGGGGCTTCGGGGAGCAGTACTTC. This gives the protein CASSGLAGGFGEQYF.

The rearrangement joins TRBV7-9 to TRBJ1-2; D call uncertain. The CDR3 totals 12 residues. Germline CDR1 and CDR2: SEHNR and FQNEAQ (reference sequence). With 8 bases removed from V and 8 bases from J, the gap between germline ends came to 15 bases. CDR3 region: CASRLPSAGYTF. Written as DNA, the CDR3 is TGTGCCAGCCGCCTACCGTCGGCCGGCTACACCTTC.

This rearrangement joins TRBV6-1 to TRBJ2-1, with D unclear. V dropped 3 bases and J dropped 12 bases, with 15 bases sitting between them. This CDR3 region has 13 residues. Germline V lookup: CDR1 MNHNS, CDR2 SASEGT. In DNA, the CDR3 is TGTGCCAGCAGTGACCCGTCCCCAGTGGGGCAGTTCTTC. Its translation is CASSDPSPVGQFF.

This chain links TRBV2 with TRBJ2-2; D gene ambiguous. CDR1 SNHLY and CDR2 FYNNEI come from the germline V gene. The V end lost 7 bases, the J end lost 4 bases, and 16 bases lay between the germline ends. This CDR3 is 15 amino acids long. Written as DNA, the CDR3 is TGTGCCAGCACCGGAATTATATCGGGCACCGGGGAGCTGTTTTTT. As protein: CASTGIISGTGELFF.

This clone appeared a few times. This chain links TRBV29-1 with TRBJ2-7; D remains unclear. V dropped 2 bases and J dropped 2 bases, with 1 base sitting between them. CDR3 length equals 10 residues. CDR1 is SQVTM, CDR2 ANQGSEA, per germline. The CDR3 spells CSVEPYEQYF. The CDR3 DNA follows: TGCAGCGTTGAACCCTACGAGCAGTACTTC.

The DNA of the CDR3 is TGTGCCAGCACCACCGGGAACACCGGGGAGCTGTTTTTT. This gives the protein CASTTGNTGELFF. The chain carries TRBV6-6 and TRBJ2-2; D remains unclear. This CDR3 spans 13 amino acids. Per the germline V gene, CDR1 is MNHNY and CDR2 is SVGAGI (reference sequence). Trimming pared 7 bases from V and 1 base from J, leaving 7 bases between.

The chain is built from TRBV2 and TRBJ2-1; 7 bases align to TRBD1. The ends lost 4 bases at V and 6 bases at J; junction bases unmatched: 6. CDR1 is SNHLY, CDR2 FYNNEI, per germline. This CDR3 spans 14 amino acids. CDR3 protein: CASSVVPGGNEQFF. CDR3 bases: TGTGCCAGCAGTGTTGTGCCAGGGGGCAATGAGCAGTTCTTC.

The genes are TRBV9 and TRBJ2-1; 8 bases fit TRBD2. Trimming cost V 2 bases and J 8 bases; bases outside gene matches: 12. The CDR3 is made up of 16 amino acids. The germline CDR1 and CDR2 sequences are SGDLS and YYNGEE. The CDR3 region has the DNA TGTGCCAGCAGCGTTTGGGACGGGAGGGCCGGGGATGAGCAGTTCTTC. It encodes CASSVWDGRAGDEQFF.

This clone was seen a handful of times. Other DNA sequences from this sample encode an identical CDR3 as well. J is TRBJ1-2 and V is TRBV5-6, with 8 nucleotides matching TRBD1. Germline loops: CDR1 SGHDT, CDR2 YYEEEE. V lost 2 bases, J lost 8 bases, and 5 bases stayed unmatched. This CDR3 spans 13 amino acids. CDR3 coding DNA: TGTGCCAGCAGCTTTGGACAGGGAGGAGGCTACACCTTC. Its protein is CASSFGQGGGYTF.

This clone came up once. The genes are TRBV15 and TRBJ2-3; 10 bases agree with TRBD1. J was trimmed by 3 bases and V by 5 bases; bases with no gene match: 5. CDR3 length: 15 amino acids. The germline gives CDR1 LNHNV, CDR2 YYDKDF (reference sequence). The CDR3 sequence: CATSRQGAGTDTQYF. The CDR3 nucleotides are TGTGCCACCAGCCGACAGGGGGCCGGGACAGATACGCAGTATTTT.

This clone was observed once. One end of the junction fails to match germline, which may point to a read error. The gene calls are TRBV20-1 and TRBJ1-1; 8 bases line up with TRBD1. The CDR3 sequence is 10 residues long. The germline V gene encodes CDR1 DFQATT and CDR2 SNEGSKA (reference sequence). The CDR3: CSALGTGAVF. The CDR3 DNA reads as TGCAGTGCCCTTGGGACAGGTGCAGTATTT.

This chain joins TRBV5-1 and TRBJ2-5; D might be TRBD2 (5 bases). V lost 0 bases, J lost 0 bases, and 9 bases lay in between. Germline CDR1 is SGHRS and CDR2 is YFSETQ. The CDR3 extends over 15 amino acids. CDR3 sequence reads: CASSLGGQDQETQYF. The CDR3 DNA follows: TGCGCCAGCAGCTTGGGCGGGCAAGACCAAGAGACCCAGTACTTC.

The V call is TRBV11-2, the J call TRBJ2-3; no clear D. Germline V gene lookup returns CDR1 SGHAT and CDR2 FQNNGV. The CDR3 covers 15 residues. The germline V and J ends were trimmed by 4 bases and 0 bases, with 11 bases remaining between them. The CDR3 nucleotides are TGTGCCAGCAGCTCCCGACTGGGGAGCACAGATACGCAGTATTTT. It encodes CASSSRLGSTDTQYF.